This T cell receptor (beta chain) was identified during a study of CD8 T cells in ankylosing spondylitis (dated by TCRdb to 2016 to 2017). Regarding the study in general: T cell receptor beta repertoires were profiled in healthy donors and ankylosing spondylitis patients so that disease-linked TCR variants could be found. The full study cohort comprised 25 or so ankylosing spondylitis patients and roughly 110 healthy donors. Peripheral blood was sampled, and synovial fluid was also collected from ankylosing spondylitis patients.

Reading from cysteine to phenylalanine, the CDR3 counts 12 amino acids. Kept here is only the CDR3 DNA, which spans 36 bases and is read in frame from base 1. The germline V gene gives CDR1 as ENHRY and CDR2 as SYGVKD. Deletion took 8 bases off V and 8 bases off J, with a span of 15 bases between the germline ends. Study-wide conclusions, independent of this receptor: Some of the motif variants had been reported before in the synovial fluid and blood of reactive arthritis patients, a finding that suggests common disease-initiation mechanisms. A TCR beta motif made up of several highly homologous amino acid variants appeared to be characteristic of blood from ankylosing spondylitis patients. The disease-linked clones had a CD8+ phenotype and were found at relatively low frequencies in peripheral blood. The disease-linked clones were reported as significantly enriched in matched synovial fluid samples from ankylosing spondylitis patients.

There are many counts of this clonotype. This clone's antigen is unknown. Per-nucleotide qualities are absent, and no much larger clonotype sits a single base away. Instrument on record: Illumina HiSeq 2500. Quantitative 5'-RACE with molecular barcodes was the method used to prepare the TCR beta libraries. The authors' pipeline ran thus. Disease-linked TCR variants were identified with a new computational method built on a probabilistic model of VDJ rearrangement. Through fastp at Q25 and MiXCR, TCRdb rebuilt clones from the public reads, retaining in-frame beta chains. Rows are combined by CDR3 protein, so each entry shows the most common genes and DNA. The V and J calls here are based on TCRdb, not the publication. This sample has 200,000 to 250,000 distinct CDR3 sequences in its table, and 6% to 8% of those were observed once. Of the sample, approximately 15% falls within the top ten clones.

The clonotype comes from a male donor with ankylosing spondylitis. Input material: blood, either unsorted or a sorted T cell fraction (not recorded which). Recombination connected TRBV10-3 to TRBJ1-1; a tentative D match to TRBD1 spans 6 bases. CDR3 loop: CAIQGSGGEAFF. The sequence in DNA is TGTGCCATCCAAGGCAGCGGGGGCGAAGCTTTCTTT.